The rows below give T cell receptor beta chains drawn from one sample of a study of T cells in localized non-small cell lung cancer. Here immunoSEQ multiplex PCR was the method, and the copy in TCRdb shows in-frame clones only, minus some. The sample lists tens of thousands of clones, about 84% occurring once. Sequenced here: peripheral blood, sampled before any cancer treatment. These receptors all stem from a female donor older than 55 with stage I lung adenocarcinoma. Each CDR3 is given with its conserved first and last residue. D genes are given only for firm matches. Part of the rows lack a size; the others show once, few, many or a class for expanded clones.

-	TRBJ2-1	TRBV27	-	CASSLEYRVGGNEQFF	TGTGCCAGCAGTCTCGAATACAGGGTTGGAGGCAATGAGCAGTTCTTC
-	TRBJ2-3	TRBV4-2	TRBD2	CASSQDSGGYTQYF	TGTGCCAGCAGCCAAGATTCGGGGGGGTATACGCAGTATTTT
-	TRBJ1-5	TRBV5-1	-	CASSLEGGAKQPQHF	TGCGCCAGCAGCTTGGAAGGGGGGGCCAAACAGCCCCAGCATTTT
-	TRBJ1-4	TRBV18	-	CASSPGTVNEKLFF	TGTGCCAGCTCGCCCGGGACCGTTAATGAAAAACTGTTTTTT
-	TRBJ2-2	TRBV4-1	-	CASTPMGGDTGELFF	TGCGCCAGCACCCCGATGGGGGGTGACACCGGGGAGCTGTTTTTT
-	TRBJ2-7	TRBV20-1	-	CSAPGTTKQYF	TGCAGTGCTCCCGGAACTACGAAGCAGTACTTC
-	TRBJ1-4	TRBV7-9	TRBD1	CASSLSGQGVEKLFF	TGTGCCAGCAGCCTTTCAGGACAGGGGGTTGAAAAACTGTTTTTT
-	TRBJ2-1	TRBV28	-	CASSRLDNEQFF	TGTGCCAGCAGTCGGCTAGACAATGAGCAGTTCTTC
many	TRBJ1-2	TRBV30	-	CAWSQGADSNYGYTF	TGTGCCTGGAGTCAAGGGGCCGACTCCAACTATGGCTACACCTTC
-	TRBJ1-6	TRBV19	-	CASSTEPLTAPLHF	TGTGCCAGTAGTACTGAGCCCTTAACAGCACCCCTCCACTTT